The sequence of this T cell receptor (beta chain) was determined in a study of cytomegalovirus exposure and HLA in healthy donors (dated 2017 in TCRdb). About the investigation overall: According to an earlier analysis of around 600 of the donors, about 190 million T cells yielded 90 million to 140 million unique TCR beta sequences and 276 Gb of sequence data. Approximately 310 gigabases of sequencing data and 75 million to 85 million unique TCR sequences made up an early release that covered 640 HLA-typed donors. Of the roughly 400 genotyped donors, over 80% were placed in the genetic ancestry cluster associated with self-reported Caucasian donors. The study aimed to test whether cataloging public T cell receptors could reveal signatures of past pathogen exposure. The T cell repertoires of several hundred subjects were profiled by immunosequencing and related to cytomegalovirus serostatus. Along with the approximately 700-subject first cohort, a separate validation cohort of 120 different subjects was used. The study combined high-throughput TCR immunosequencing, statistical association of individual TCRs with disease status, and machine learning to predict cytomegalovirus infection status. A later analysis re-examined previously published TCR beta repertoires from 600 to 700 donors and added high-resolution HLA genotyping to investigate patterns of TCR occurrence. Rather than drawing on any new phenotypic data, the later analysis identified candidate immune exposures from TCR beta sequences and the way those sequences occurred across donors. To decide whether each TCR beta V gene segment behaved as functional or pseudogenic, an earlier analysis of some 570 of the donors relied on high-throughput TCR beta sequencing. Donor age, sex, ethnicity and CMV serostatus were compiled alongside the repertoire data. A later genetic analysis took genome-wide SNP genotypes for about 65% of the 666 donors and used that subset as a discovery cohort. All discovery cohort repertoires had been generated on a single sequencing platform. HLA typing included class I and class II loci at four-digit resolution. The number of donors typed differed by locus, with roughly 629-640 for A, B, C, DRB1 and DQB1, around 560 for DQA1, 606 for DPA1, and over 400 for DPB1. About five DR-DQ haplotypes were handled as single units for association and clustering because linkage in the cohort was strong. On average, around 200,000 unique TCR beta nucleotide sequences were sequenced per donor among a few hundred genotyped donors of the cohort, with 15% to 20% of those sequences being non-productive. The paper as a whole reports these results and caveats: The 87-base-pair reads could not distinguish some IMGT-functional V segments, including TRBV6-2 and TRBV6-3, so those segments were excluded. V-gene and J-gene trimming of TCR beta chains was associated with a missense DCLRE1C variant in a later genetic analysis, and the association was replicated in an independent cohort. The earlier analysis of 587 of the donors excluded around 17 rarely observed V segments, including chromosome 9 orphons, because counts were too low. In vitro tests confirmed that a few of the cytomegalovirus-associated TCR beta chains recognize cytomegalovirus antigens. A cluster of highly shared sequence variants was judged likely to represent a technical artifact of the sequencing pipeline. A later analysis found that TCR association rates varied across HLA loci, with DRB1 alleles showing the most associated TCRs and HLA-C alleles the fewest. Several of the top co-occurrence clusters appeared to be linked to parvovirus B19, influenza, CMV and Epstein-Barr virus, according to a later analysis. When HLA alleles, especially DR and DQ, strongly co-occurred, TCR associations were difficult to assign to individual alleles. A further reported finding was that TCR beta sequences accurately predicted the HLA-A and HLA-B alleles for most subjects in the first cohort. Presence/absence analyses assumed roughly uniform sequencing depth across donors, an assumption that may not hold. Because some donors lacked HLA typing at each locus, the association tests relied only on the typed subset. Compared with equally common non-associated chains, HLA-associated TCR beta chains in a later analysis were more clonally expanded and had lower generation probabilities. For the cohort, immune exposure information was limited to CMV serostatus. In a later analysis, 16,951 TCR beta sequences were associated with specific HLA alleles at a false discovery rate of 0.05. While some public TCRs were present in many individuals, most TCR sequences turned up only very rarely across donors. Cytomegalovirus status was reported to be diagnosed by the classifier with high specificity and sensitivity in both the original and validation cohorts. The cohort was sequenced for TCR beta chains only, and without alpha or paired-chain data the features that could be detected were limited. The study gave a list of about 170 TCR beta chains associated with cytomegalovirus. A later genetic analysis reported fewer N-insertions in productive TCRs among donors in an Asian-associated ancestry cluster than the approximately 670-donor mean. According to a later analysis, most CMV-associated TCR beta chains appeared to be HLA-restricted, and the HLA associations seemed to be driven largely by CMV exposure. Correlated functional status among segregating V segments might be attributable to linkage disequilibrium, but an unknown experimental factor could not be ruled out. It was suggested by the authors that the approach could potentially be generalized to other disease states and immunological phenotypes. In an earlier analysis of more than 450 of the donors, most TCR beta V segments were observed in productive rearrangements about 90% or about 30% of the time, broadly matching IMGT annotations.

Its CDR3 holds 15 amino acids, cysteine through phenylalanine. The sequence is cut down to CDR3 DNA, 45 bases in frame from base 1. The junction shows trimming of 3 bases on V and 8 bases on J, plus 20 bases between the germline ends. The CDR1 and CDR2 encoded by the germline V gene (reference sequence) are GTSNPN and SVGIG. The library was built by means of the immunoSEQ multiplex PCR assay. The multiplex PCR relied on a mix of 60 forward primers for TCR Vbeta segments and 13 reverse primers for TCR Jbeta segments. The CDR3 region of rearranged TCR beta genes was amplified from genomic DNA by a multiplex PCR assay. The Illumina HiSeq System was used to sequence the amplified TCR beta libraries as 87-base-pair reads. Concerning the study's data processing: In a later analysis, 70 million to 95 million unique TCR beta chains were counted across the roughly 700 repertoires, and approximately 11 million of these chains were shared by at least two donors. Raw reads were error-corrected and collapsed into unique sequences with a nearest-neighbor algorithm that merged closely related sequences to remove PCR and sequencing errors. To assign V, D and J gene segments, CDR3 sequences were aligned to IMGT reference sequences. For a sequence to be retained, a match of at least six nucleotides was required to both a V gene segment and a J gene segment. A rearrangement counted as productive if the CDR3 had no stop codons and remained in frame with V and J, and every other rearrangement counted as non-productive. Following IMGT convention, CDR3 was defined as the stretch from the second conserved V-encoded cysteine to the conserved J-encoded phenylalanine. The earlier analysis of about 620 of the donors excluded sequences that lacked an unambiguous match to a single V gene segment. In an earlier analysis of approximately 500 of the donors, a V segment was called functional when productive rearrangements were above 56.7%, and segregating when the standard deviation between donors exceeded 5%. A statistical classification framework was built to diagnose cytomegalovirus status from the catalog of TCR beta chain sequences. In a later analysis, TCR nucleotide sequences were compared against IMGT/GENE-DB human TR gene sequences so that V and J genes could be assigned. A later analysis assigned CDR3 sequences and most-parsimonious VDJ recombination scenarios with the TCRdist pipeline. In a later analysis, each TCR beta chain was defined by its CDR3 amino acid sequence together with its V-gene family, and reads lacking a unique V-gene family were excluded. As a way to deal with suspected cross-contamination and a sequencing artifact, a later analysis dropped 450 to 600 nucleotide sequences that were highly shared and had low generation probability. In a later analysis, a clonal expansion index for each public chain was calculated from normalized within-repertoire ranks of inferred template counts. Generation probabilities in a later analysis came from a VDJ recombination model fitted to out-of-frame rearrangements, and those results were checked against IGoR. In a later analysis, TCR-TCR, TCR-HLA and TCR-CMV co-occurrence was scored with hypergeometric tests, and a repertoire-size bias correction was applied to TCR pairs. In a later analysis, false discovery rates were estimated by permuting HLA or CMV assignments 20 times. In a later analysis, co-occurring TCRs were grouped using DBSCAN, and TCRdist sequence similarity was added for clustering within HLA-allele-positive subsets. Co-occurrence clustering excluded repertoires with fewer than 30,000 or more than 120,000 public chains, plus five with anomalous nucleotide sharing. TCRdb re-hosts the immuneACCESS table, in-frame sequences only. Its copies lack some clones; in the studies checked, an unresolved V gene accounts for under half of them, and the cause for the rest is not known. V and J calls and clone size are given by that table; D and trimming were obtained from the DNA. Counted in this sample were 250,000 to 300,000 clones; 85% to 95% of them appeared once. The leading ten clones occupy around 1.7% of the sample.

In total, approximately 690 healthy bone marrow donors made up the cohort. All cohort members were sampled while nominally healthy, although unrecorded immune exposures were likely present. The donor tested CMV seronegative, placing the donor among the 350 or so seronegative members of the cohort. A peripheral blood sample was collected from each donor, and TCR beta sequencing was performed on peripheral blood mononuclear cells. Genomic DNA was extracted from the blood cell samples with the Qiagen DNeasy Blood Extraction Kit. With respect to this clone: The antigen it recognizes is unknown. The input lacks base qualities; no much larger clone sits a single base away.

The rearranged chain carries TRBV30 and TRBJ2-1, with TRBD2 perhaps the D gene, on 6 matching bases. The sequenced sample consisted of PBMCs. The clonotype was recovered from a girl aged 2-10 years in good health and CMV-seronegative. Here is the DNA: TGTGCCTGGAGCCCTAGGAGCGGGTGGACCTATGAGCAGTTCTTC. This is translated as CAWSPRSGWTYEQFF.